Listed below are T cell receptor beta chains from one sample, sequenced in a study of T cells after yellow fever vaccination. TCRdb itself ran the 5' RACE reads through MiXCR, one entry per CDR3 protein. The data hold over 65,000 distinct CDR3 sequences, with 13% observed a single time. The sequenced sample was CD8+ T cells not binding an NS4B(214-222) dextramer, sorted from PBMCs, obtained roughly 20 days after the first yellow fever vaccination. Every receptor here comes from a man aged 18 to 30 who received the YFV17D yellow fever vaccine. Each CDR3 is given with its conserved first and last residue. A D gene is named only where the DNA matches it firmly. For some rows the clone size is stated as once, few or many, or as a class when expanded; others skip it.

J gene: TRBJ2-7
clone size: -
D gene: -
V gene: TRBV4-2
CDR3 protein: CASSQGQVNEQYF
CDR3 DNA: TGTGCCAGCAGCCAAGGGCAGGTAAACGAGCAGTACTTC

J gene: TRBJ1-5
clone size: -
D gene: -
V gene: TRBV4-1
CDR3 protein: CASSQGTLTGQPQHF
CDR3 DNA: TGCGCCAGCAGCCAAGGAACTCTTACGGGGCAGCCCCAGCATTTT

J gene: TRBJ2-3
clone size: few
D gene: TRBD1
V gene: TRBV27
CDR3 protein: CASSLLRGQGAADTQYF
CDR3 DNA: TGTGCCAGCAGTTTGTTACGGGGACAGGGGGCCGCAGATACGCAGTATTTT

J gene: TRBJ2-7
clone size: -
D gene: -
V gene: TRBV4-1
CDR3 protein: CASSQGPQGDYEQYF
CDR3 DNA: TGCGCAAGCAGCCAGGGTCCTCAGGGAGACTACGAGCAGTACTTC

J gene: TRBJ1-5
clone size: -
D gene: -
V gene: TRBV4-3
CDR3 protein: CASSQDQAMGHQPQHF
CDR3 DNA: TGCGCCAGCAGCCAAGATCAGGCCATGGGCCATCAGCCCCAGCATTTT

J gene: TRBJ2-5
clone size: few
D gene: TRBD2
V gene: TRBV11-2
CDR3 protein: CASSDRTSGGPETQYF
CDR3 DNA: TGTGCCAGCAGCGACCGGACTAGCGGGGGCCCAGAGACCCAGTACTTC

J gene: TRBJ2-7
clone size: -
D gene: -
V gene: TRBV30
CDR3 protein: CAWSVNEYYEQYF
CDR3 DNA: TGTGCCTGGAGTGTGAACGAATACTACGAGCAGTACTTC

J gene: TRBJ1-6
clone size: few
D gene: -
V gene: TRBV4-1
CDR3 protein: CASSQEARLGGSPLHF
CDR3 DNA: TGCGCCAGCAGCCAAGAGGCAAGGTTAGGTGGTTCACCCCTCCACTTT

J gene: TRBJ2-3
clone size: -
D gene: TRBD2
V gene: TRBV7-8
CDR3 protein: CASSPRTSGGPNTDTQYF
CDR3 DNA: TGTGCCAGCAGCCCACGGACTAGCGGGGGGCCGAACACAGATACGCAGTATTTT

J gene: TRBJ2-5
clone size: -
D gene: -
V gene: TRBV24-1
CDR3 protein: CAGEEETQYF
CDR3 DNA: TGTGCGGGGGAGGAAGAGACCCAGTACTTC

J gene: TRBJ1-1
clone size: few
D gene: -
V gene: TRBV5-1
CDR3 protein: CASSLYLSGAGEAFF
CDR3 DNA: TGCGCCAGCAGCTTGTACCTCTCAGGGGCAGGTGAAGCTTTCTTT

J gene: TRBJ2-2
clone size: -
D gene: TRBD1
V gene: TRBV12-3/TRBV12-4
CDR3 protein: CATRDGQGWNGELFF
CDR3 DNA: TGTGCCACCCGGGATGGACAGGGATGGAACGGGGAGCTGTTTTTT

J gene: TRBJ2-7
clone size: -
D gene: TRBD1
V gene: TRBV29-1
CDR3 protein: CSVEAPGQGFSYEQYF
CDR3 DNA: TGCAGCGTTGAAGCCCCGGGACAGGGTTTCTCCTACGAGCAGTACTTC

J gene: TRBJ1-2
clone size: few
D gene: TRBD1
V gene: TRBV3-1
CDR3 protein: CASSPDGTGVPNYGYTF
CDR3 DNA: TGTGCCAGCAGCCCAGACGGGACAGGAGTTCCTAACTATGGCTACACCTTC

J gene: TRBJ2-3
clone size: -
D gene: -
V gene: TRBV6-1
CDR3 protein: CASSPQDGRSDTQYF
CDR3 DNA: TGTGCCAGCAGTCCCCAGGATGGGCGATCAGATACGCAGTATTTT

J gene: TRBJ2-3
clone size: -
D gene: -
V gene: TRBV6-1
CDR3 protein: CASSTPGLTTDTQYF
CDR3 DNA: TGTGCCAGCAGTACACCGGGACTGACCACAGATACGCAGTATTTT

J gene: TRBJ2-3
clone size: -
D gene: -
V gene: TRBV4-3
CDR3 protein: CASSRGVNTQYF
CDR3 DNA: TGCGCCAGCAGCCGGGGGGTAAATACGCAGTATTTT

J gene: TRBJ1-6
clone size: few
D gene: -
V gene: TRBV5-1
CDR3 protein: CASSLNGGPASPLHF
CDR3 DNA: TGCGCCAGCAGCTTGAACGGGGGACCTGCTTCACCCCTCCACTTT

J gene: TRBJ2-7
clone size: -
D gene: TRBD1
V gene: TRBV30
CDR3 protein: CAWSVGTGIYEQYF
CDR3 DNA: TGTGCCTGGAGTGTCGGGACAGGGATCTACGAGCAGTACTTC

J gene: TRBJ1-1
clone size: few
D gene: TRBD1
V gene: TRBV6-2/TRBV6-3
CDR3 protein: CASSNYRGGDTEAFF
CDR3 DNA: TGTGCCAGCAGCAACTACAGGGGAGGAGACACTGAAGCTTTCTTT

J gene: TRBJ2-4
clone size: few
D gene: -
V gene: TRBV7-9
CDR3 protein: CASSSRGPKNIQYF
CDR3 DNA: TGTGCCAGCAGCTCCAGGGGTCCCAAAAACATTCAGTACTTC

J gene: TRBJ2-1
clone size: -
D gene: TRBD2
V gene: TRBV11-1
CDR3 protein: CASSLGRGADEQFF
CDR3 DNA: TGTGCCAGCAGCTTAGGGCGGGGGGCTGATGAGCAGTTCTTC

J gene: TRBJ2-1
clone size: -
D gene: -
V gene: TRBV4-1
CDR3 protein: CASSLEMSVEQFF
CDR3 DNA: TGCGCCAGCAGCCTAGAAATGTCGGTTGAGCAGTTCTTC

J gene: TRBJ2-1
clone size: -
D gene: -
V gene: TRBV29-1
CDR3 protein: CSVAEESSYNEQFF
CDR3 DNA: TGCAGCGTTGCAGAAGAGAGCTCCTACAATGAGCAGTTCTTC

J gene: TRBJ1-1
clone size: -
D gene: TRBD1
V gene: TRBV9
CDR3 protein: CASSVGQGYSTEAFF
CDR3 DNA: TGTGCCAGCAGCGTGGGACAGGGGTACAGCACTGAAGCTTTCTTT

J gene: TRBJ2-7
clone size: -
D gene: -
V gene: TRBV27
CDR3 protein: CASSLSMGNEQYF
CDR3 DNA: TGTGCCAGCAGTTTATCTATGGGGAACGAGCAGTACTTC

J gene: TRBJ2-1
clone size: few
D gene: TRBD2
V gene: TRBV19
CDR3 protein: CASTSTSFSSYNEQFF
CDR3 DNA: TGTGCCAGTACCTCGACTAGCTTTAGCTCCTACAATGAGCAGTTCTTC

J gene: TRBJ2-7
clone size: -
D gene: -
V gene: TRBV27
CDR3 protein: CASSFTGSSYEQYF
CDR3 DNA: TGTGCCAGCAGTTTTACAGGGAGCTCCTACGAGCAGTACTTC

J gene: TRBJ2-7
clone size: few
D gene: -
V gene: TRBV5-6
CDR3 protein: CASSLRLGTESYEQYF
CDR3 DNA: TGTGCCAGCAGCTTGAGGCTCGGGACGGAGTCCTACGAGCAGTACTTC

J gene: TRBJ2-2
clone size: -
D gene: TRBD2
V gene: TRBV13
CDR3 protein: CASSSGLAGAHEELFF
CDR3 DNA: TGTGCCAGCAGCTCAGGACTAGCGGGGGCCCATGAGGAGCTGTTTTTT

J gene: TRBJ1-4
clone size: many
D gene: TRBD1
V gene: TRBV29-1
CDR3 protein: CSVKGAQLTNEKLFF
CDR3 DNA: TGCAGCGTTAAGGGGGCGCAATTAACTAATGAAAAACTGTTTTTT

J gene: TRBJ2-3
clone size: few
D gene: TRBD2
V gene: TRBV4-1
CDR3 protein: CASSQDPLVGGNTDTQYF
CDR3 DNA: TGCGCCAGCAGCCAAGATCCTTTAGTCGGGGGGAACACAGATACGCAGTATTTT

J gene: TRBJ2-1
clone size: once
D gene: -
V gene: TRBV5-4
CDR3 protein: CASSLEASSYNEQFF
CDR3 DNA: TGTGCCAGCAGCTTGGAAGCGAGCTCCTACAATGAGCAGTTCTTC